The subject of this entry is one TCR beta chain. These data belong to a study of blood T cell repertoires in COVID-19. Study overall: Collection of acute and convalescent COVID-19 samples took place in the United States, Italy and Spain. T cells, B-cell-depleted T cells, or PBMCs provided the cDNA or gDNA that served as material.

Libraries were prepared by immunoSEQ multiplex PCR; TCRdb keeps only in-frame clonotypes and omits some of them. The data contain under 55,000 clones, more than 70% of them seen just once; the ten biggest clones take up around 2.1%. J gave up 4 bases and V 1 base, and 6 bases lay outside the gene matches. In germline, CDR1 is LGHDT, CDR2 YNNKEL (reference sequence). This CDR3 is built from 17 residues. Sequenced input: peripheral blood. The source of this sequence is a human donor in a cohort sampled during active COVID-19. The gene calls are TRBV3-1 (or the pseudogene TRBV3-2) and TRBJ2-1; 11 bases fit TRBD2. The DNA for the CDR3 is TGTGCCAGCAGCCAAGGATACGGGACTAGCGGATACAATGAGCAGTTCTTC. Translation: CASSQGYGTSGYNEQFF.